The 14 T cell receptor beta chains in this list originate from one sample, sequenced in a study of beta chain features in type 1 diabetes. Regarding the study as a whole: All four CD4+ subsets of Type 1 diabetes patients contained TCRB CDR3s that were moderately but significantly shorter.

Sequencing targeted expressed TCRB transcripts, as all isolated RNA had been reverse transcribed. Data came from immunoSEQ multiplex PCR; TCRdb stores just in-frame clones and leaves some out. The table lists over 650,000 clones, roughly an eighth of them singletons. These TCRs' antigens remain unknown. Material: naive CD4+ T cells from blood. The receptors here all came from a man between 18 and 29 years old with type 1 diabetes.

This clone was recorded a few times. The chain carries TRBV7-9 and TRBJ2-1; tentative D call: TRBD2 (6 bases). CDR3 length: 16 amino acids. Germline loops: CDR1 SEHNR, CDR2 FQNEAQ (reference sequence). V lost 2 bases to trimming and J lost 4 bases, with 15 bases between them. CDR3 in amino acids: CASSLSLADLYNEQFF. CDR3 sequence (DNA): TGTGCCAGCAGCTTATCTTTAGCGGACCTGTACAATGAGCAGTTCTTC. The full variable domain, its missing parts supplied by reference TRBV7-9 and TRBJ2-1, is DTGVSQNPRHKITKRGQNVTFRCDPISEHNRLYWYRQTLGQGPEFLTYFQNEAQLEKSRLLSDRFSAERPKGSFSTLEIQRTEQGDSAMYLCASSLSLADLYNEQFFGPGTRLTVL.

The rearrangement links TRBV5-1 to TRBJ2-1; TRBD2 matches 8 bases. Trimming cost V 4 bases and J 0 bases; bases outside gene matches: 12. CDR3 length: 18 amino acids. The germline gives CDR1 SGHRS, CDR2 YFSETQ. CDR3 sequence: CASSREPKGTSSYNEQFF. CDR3 coding DNA: TGCGCCAGCAGCCGCGAACCGAAGGGGACTAGCTCCTACAATGAGCAGTTCTTC.

The chain carries TRBV5-1 and TRBJ1-1, with a weak D call TRBD1 (5 bases). This CDR3 has 14 residues. Trimming pared 0 bases from V and 6 bases from J, leaving 12 bases between. Germline V gene sequence: CDR1 SGHRS, CDR2 YFSETQ. The CDR3 DNA follows: TGCGCCAGCAGCTTGGGGGGCGGCAGCCCTGAAGCTTTCTTT. This codes for CASSLGGGSPEAFF.

V gene TRBV30 combines with J gene TRBJ2-1, with a weak D call TRBD2 (5 bases). The germline gives CDR1 GTSNPN, CDR2 SVGIG (reference sequence). This CDR3 is built from 16 residues. V dropped 3 bases and J dropped 4 bases, with 19 bases sitting between them. DNA for the CDR3: TGTGCCTGGAGCGTGGACTTTCCGCAGCCTTACAATGAGCAGTTCTTC. It codes for CAWSVDFPQPYNEQFF.

This chain joins TRBV14 and TRBJ2-1; 8 bases align to TRBD2. With 4 bases clipped from V and 2 bases from J, the junction kept 7 bases outside the gene matches. The CDR3 spans 16 residues. From germline, CDR1 is SGHDN and CDR2 FVKESK. CDR3 region: CASSPAGGLPYNEQFF. DNA of the CDR3: TGTGCCAGCAGCCCCGCGGGGGGACTACCCTACAATGAGCAGTTCTTC.

This clone has just a few counts. V usage is TRBV9 and J usage is TRBJ2-7; 8 positions agree with TRBD1. CDR1 is SGDLS, CDR2 YYNGEE, per germline. V dropped 0 bases and J dropped 2; count of bases not matched to a gene: 1. The CDR3 extends over 14 amino acids. The CDR3 spells CASSVETGAYEQYF. The CDR3 DNA reads TGTGCCAGCAGCGTAGAGACAGGGGCCTACGAGCAGTACTTC.

The rearrangement joins TRBV27 to TRBJ1-1, with D perhaps TRBD1 (5 bases). The CDR3 is 15 amino acids. V was trimmed by 3 bases and J by 0 bases, leaving 11 bases between them. Germline-derived CDR1 and CDR2 are MNHEY and SMNVEV (reference sequence). Here the CDR3 reads CASSFLGRVNTEAFF. The CDR3 DNA reads TGTGCCAGCAGTTTCTTGGGACGGGTGAACACTGAAGCTTTCTTT.

The chain recombines TRBV19 with TRBJ1-1, with TRBD1 matching 9 bases. The CDR3 sequence is 13 residues long. Looked up from germline, CDR1 is LNHDA and CDR2 is SQIVND (reference sequence). V lost 7 bases to trimming and J lost 5 bases; unmatched junction nucleotides: 5. CDR3 loop: CASNDRGWTEAFF. The DNA for the CDR3 is TGTGCCAGTAACGACAGGGGGTGGACTGAAGCTTTCTTT.

The V call is TRBV7-2, the J call TRBJ1-2; weak D call: TRBD1 (5 bases). The V and J ends lost 4 bases and 8 bases respectively, with 8 bases between them. Per the germline V gene, CDR1 is SGHTA and CDR2 is FQGNSA. This CDR3 region has 11 residues. CDR3 DNA: TGTGCCAGCAGCTCAGGGCTCGGCTACACCTTC. This sequence encodes CASSSGLGYTF.

This clone occurred a few times. The sample holds other DNA sequences that translate to the same CDR3. The rearrangement links TRBV5-1 to TRBJ1-5; D is uncertain. V shed 0 bases and J shed 6 bases, with 4 bases lying between them. The germline gives CDR1 SGHRS, CDR2 YFSETQ. The CDR3 contains 12 residues. The CDR3 DNA is TGCGCCAGCAGCTTGGAGGGTCAGCCCCAGCATTTT. Its translation is CASSLEGQPQHF.

This clone has more than one count but fewer than ten. The V call is TRBV9, the J call TRBJ2-3; 12 bases map to TRBD2. CDR3 size: 16 residues. With 4 bases clipped from V and 2 bases from J, the junction kept 5 bases outside the gene matches. Germline CDR1 is SGDLS and CDR2 is YYNGEE. The CDR3 is CASSKGLAGPTDTQYF. The CDR3 region has the DNA TGTGCCAGCAGCAAGGGACTAGCGGGCCCCACAGATACGCAGTATTTT. Full variable domain (outside the CDR3, taken from reference TRBV9 and TRBJ2-3): DSGVTQTPKHLITATGQRVTLRCSPRSGDLSVYWYQQSLDQGLQFLIQYYNGEERAKGNILERFSAQQFPDLHSELNLSSLELGDSALYFCASSKGLAGPTDTQYFGPGTRLTVL.

J is TRBJ2-3 and V is TRBV10-3; 9 nucleotides agree with TRBD2. V gave up 8 bases and J gave up 3 bases; unmatched junction bases: 3. CDR3 length: 13 residues. Germline CDR1 reads ENHRY; CDR2 reads SYGVKD. CDR3 nucleotides: TGTGCCATCGCCCTAGCGGGAACAGATACGCAGTATTTT. Its protein product is CAIALAGTDTQYF.

This clone was picked up a small number of times. The chain couples TRBV30 to TRBJ2-7; no reliable D call. The length of the CDR3 is 11 residues. Germline values: CDR1 GTSNPN, CDR2 SVGIG (reference sequence). V dropped 0 bases and J dropped 3 bases, with 3 bases sitting between them. The CDR3 sequence: CAWSVHYEQYF. In nucleotides, the CDR3 is TGTGCCTGGAGTGTCCACTACGAGCAGTACTTC. The full variable domain, rest sourced from reference TRBV30 and TRBJ2-7, is SQTIHQWPATLVQPVGSPLSLECTVEGTSNPNLYWYRQAAGRGLQLLFYSVGIGQISSEVPQNLSASRPQDRQFILSSKKLLLSDSGFYLCAWSVHYEQYFGPGTRLTVT.

The J gene is TRBJ1-2, the V gene TRBV5-1, with 7 bases that match TRBD1. Germline assignment: CDR1 SGHRS and CDR2 YFSETQ. This CDR3 is built from 15 residues. The V and J ends lost 5 bases and 0 bases, in that order; junction bases with no gene match: 7. The CDR3, as DNA: TGCGCCAGCAGTCTCAGGACAGGACCTAACTATGGCTACACCTTC. This gives the protein CASSLRTGPNYGYTF.